Presented here are 32 T cell receptor beta chains from one specimen sequenced in a study of regulatory T cells in long-lasting Graves disease. The time point denotes: newly diagnosed GD, antithyroid drugs for less than 3 months. Preparation of the TCR library used RNA extracted from PBMCs. CDR3 regions were amplified by Arm-PCR using iRepertoire HTBI primers to build TCR beta libraries. Via MiXCR, TCRdb re-called the multiplex PCR reads, giving one row per CDR3 protein. This table has about 470,000 distinct CDR3 sequences, about 15% appearing once. A further study also used this sample, focusing on T cells in Graves' hyperthyroidism and ophthalmopathy.

The material was peripheral blood mononuclear cells (PBMCs), obtained at new diagnosis, from a patient treated with antithyroid drugs. Source of these receptors: a woman aged 25 to 39 with Graves disease.

This clonotype appeared many times. The chain has TRBV12-5 and TRBJ2-5, with TRBD2 matching over 7 bases. CDR1 and CDR2 (germline): LGHNT, FRNRAP. V lost 5 bases to trimming and J lost 4 bases; unmatched junction nucleotides: 10. CDR3 length: 15 residues. The CDR3 is CASGRPGGKGETQYF. In nucleotides, the CDR3 is TGTGCTAGTGGTCGCCCCGGGGGGAAGGGAGAGACCCAGTACTTC.

This clonotype was observed at least ten times. J is TRBJ2-2 and V is TRBV6-1; 9 bases map to TRBD1. Germline loops: CDR1 MNHNS, CDR2 SASEGT. The CDR3 spans 15 residues. J gave up 4 bases and V 3 bases, and 3 bases lay outside the gene matches. The CDR3 nucleotides are TGTGCCAGCAGTGAGCGACAGGGGGGCACCGGGGAGCTGTTTTTT. Amino acid sequence: CASSERQGGTGELFF.

This clonotype was counted a few times. Since a much larger clone is just one base distant, this may be a read error. The chain employs TRBV13 and TRBJ1-1; D gene uncertain. The CDR3 runs 15 residues. The ends were cut back, 2 bases at V and 0 bases at J, with 10 bases in the middle. Germline CDR1 PRHDT, CDR2 FYEKMQ (reference sequence). The CDR3 DNA reads as TGTGCCAGCAGCTTACGCCTATCACTGAACACTGAAGCTTTCTTT. Its translation is CASSLRLSLNTEAFF.

This clonotype was detected many times. V gene TRBV12-3 or TRBV12-4 combines with J gene TRBJ1-5; D possibly corresponds to TRBD1 (5 bases). The V end was cut by 6 bases, the J end by 1 base, with 10 bases between. The CDR3 is 14 residues long. The CDR3 is CASSQDSSNQPQHF. The CDR3 nucleotides are TGTGCCAGCAGCCAAGACAGCAGCAATCAGCCCCAGCATTTT.

Many counts were recorded for this clonotype. This chain joins TRBV2 and TRBJ2-7; the match to TRBD1 covers 10 bases. The V segment lost 7 bases and the J segment 3 bases; nucleotides outside the gene matches: 18. CDR1 and CDR2 from the germline V gene are SNHLY and FYNNEI. The CDR3 length is 18 residues. The CDR3 here is CASKFEMAGTGVGYEQYF. The CDR3, as DNA: TGTGCCAGCAAGTTTGAGATGGCAGGGACAGGGGTTGGCTACGAGCAGTACTTC.

This clonotype came up many times. The chain recombines TRBV30 with TRBJ1-4, with D perhaps matching TRBD1 (6 bases). V was trimmed by 2 bases and J by 8 bases, leaving 12 bases between them. From germline, CDR1 is GTSNPN and CDR2 SVGIG (reference sequence). CDR3 size: 13 residues. The CDR3 spells CAWSPQGEEKLFF. The CDR3 DNA reads as TGTGCCTGGAGTCCACAGGGTGAAGAAAAACTGTTTTTT.

This rearrangement joins TRBV5-5 to TRBJ2-1; D is perhaps TRBD2 (5 bases). V dropped 0 bases and J dropped 1 base, with 11 bases sitting between them. Germline-derived CDR1 and CDR2 are SGHKS and YYEKEE (reference sequence). The CDR3 sequence is 16 residues long. This CDR3 is CASSLVASSSYNEQFF. CDR3 coding DNA: TGTGCCAGCAGCTTGGTGGCTAGCTCTTCCTACAATGAGCAGTTCTTC.

V gene TRBV3-1 combines with J gene TRBJ2-6; TRBD2 aligns across 7 bases. Germline-derived CDR1 and CDR2 are LGHDT and YNNKEL (reference sequence). The CDR3 contains 18 residues. The V gene end was trimmed by 1 base and the J gene end by 0 bases; junction bases not matched to a gene: 6. The CDR3 region is CASSQGLGGGSGANVLTF. Written as DNA, the CDR3 is TGTGCCAGCAGCCAAGGACTGGGCGGGGGCTCTGGGGCCAACGTCCTGACTTTC.

This chain links TRBV7-2 with TRBJ2-2, with 12 bases matching TRBD2. V shed 3 bases and J 7 bases; nucleotides not matched to a gene: 12. This CDR3 spans 18 amino acids. The germline gives CDR1 SGHTA, CDR2 FQGNSA. The CDR3 nucleotides are TGTGCCAGCAGCTTGAGGAGTGGGCTAGCGGGAGGGCGCGGGGAGCTGTTTTTT. This codes for CASSLRSGLAGGRGELFF.

As regards this clonotype: This may arise from a read error, as a much more abundant clone is one base away. This chain connects TRBV12-3 or TRBV12-4 to TRBJ2-1; D not resolved. CDR3 length: 15 amino acids. The CDR3 DNA sequence: TGTGACAGCAGTTTAAGGCTAACCCAGACGGATGAGCAGTTCTTC. Its translation is CDSSLRLTQTDEQFF.

This clonotype has ten or more counts. The J gene is TRBJ2-1, the V gene TRBV3-1; 10 bases map to TRBD2. CDR1 and CDR2 from the germline V gene are LGHDT and YNNKEL (reference sequence). The length of the CDR3 is 14 residues. The ends lost 8 bases at V and 10 bases at J; junction bases unmatched: 11. DNA for the CDR3: TGTGCCAGCCAGCCACTAGCGGGGTCACGGGAGCAGTTCTTC. Protein sequence: CASQPLAGSREQFF.

This clonotype has a handful of counts. V gene TRBV7-3 combines with J gene TRBJ2-7, with D perhaps assigned TRBD1 or TRBD2 (5 bases each). CDR1 and CDR2 (germline): SGHTA, FQGTGA. V gave up 4 bases and J gave up 6 bases, with 16 bases separating them. CDR3 length: 14 residues. The CDR3, as DNA: TGTGCCAGCAGCTCAAATGGGGGTGAAGGCGAGCAGTACTTC. Encoded protein: CASSSNGGEGEQYF.

V and J are TRBV6-1 and TRBJ2-4, with D hard to call. Germline values: CDR1 MNHNS, CDR2 SASEGT. The CDR3 sequence is 11 residues long. Between the trimmed V and J ends, which lost 6 bases and 11 bases, there was a span of 11 bases. Here the CDR3 reads CASSLGPLQYF. The CDR3 DNA reads TGTGCCAGCAGCTTGGGCCCCCTTCAGTACTTC.

The V and J genes are TRBV7-3 and TRBJ1-2; possibly TRBD1 for D (6 bases). Trimming cost V 6 bases and J 2 bases, with 16 bases left between them. The CDR3 has 15 residues. Per the germline V gene, CDR1 is SGHTA and CDR2 is FQGTGA. The CDR3 nucleotides are TGTGCCAGCAGTCCATACTCACAGGGAAACTATGGCTACACCTTC. This translates into CASSPYSQGNYGYTF.

This clonotype occurred many times. This chain connects TRBV2 to TRBJ2-1; tentatively, D is TRBD1 or TRBD2 (5 bases each). CDR1 SNHLY and CDR2 FYNNEI come from the germline V gene. The CDR3 length is 14 residues. The V end lost 7 bases, the J end lost 4 bases, and 14 bases lay between the germline ends. CDR3 sequence: CASNRGTPYNEQFF. The CDR3 DNA reads as TGTGCCAGCAATCGGGGCACCCCTTACAATGAGCAGTTCTTC.

This clonotype was picked up many times. The rearrangement uses TRBV27 and TRBJ2-7; D remains ambiguous. The CDR3 has 13 residues. CDR1 MNHEY and CDR2 SMNVEV come from the germline V gene (reference sequence). Trimming pared 2 bases from V and 0 bases from J, leaving 5 bases between. CDR3 bases: TGTGCCAGCAGTTTAAGGTTCTCCTACGAGCAGTACTTC. This encodes CASSLRFSYEQYF.

This clonotype was observed a few times. The chain links TRBV28 to TRBJ1-2, with D hard to call. There are 13 residues in the CDR3. Germline V gene sequence: CDR1 MDHEN, CDR2 SYDVKM. V was cut by 8 bases and J by 3 bases, with 13 bases left in between. Here the CDR3 DNA reads TGTGCCAGCTTCAACGTACGGGACTATGGCTACACCTTC. Translation: CASFNVRDYGYTF.

J is TRBJ1-2 and V is TRBV27; 8 bases agree with TRBD1. V was clipped by 5 bases and J by 5 bases; unmatched bases: 13. The CDR3 has 16 amino acids. Germline CDR1 and CDR2: MNHEY and SMNVEV (reference sequence). The CDR3: CASSLSQGAPGYGYTF. CDR3 in DNA: TGTGCCAGCAGTCTCAGCCAGGGGGCGCCCGGGTATGGCTACACCTTC.

This clonotype has at least ten counts. One end of the junction does not line up with germline, which may come from a read error. The chain has TRBV19 and TRBJ2-3, with D possibly matching TRBD1 (5 bases). CDR1 is LNHDA, CDR2 SQIVND, per germline (reference sequence). The CDR3 extends over 13 amino acids. The CDR3 sequence: CASSFQGRDTQYF. As DNA, the CDR3 is TGCGCCAGTAGTTTCCAGGGAAGAGATACGCAGTATTTT.

This clonotype was observed at least ten times. The chain combines TRBV6-1 with TRBJ2-5; D may match TRBD1 or TRBD2 (5 bases each). Trimming left V 6 bases short and J 1 base short, with 9 bases between. From germline, CDR1 is MNHNS and CDR2 SASEGT. CDR3 length: 13 residues. CDR3 sequence: CASRSGSQETQYF. The CDR3 DNA reads TGTGCCAGCAGATCAGGGAGCCAAGAGACCCAGTACTTC.

This clonotype came up many times. The rearrangement links TRBV2 to TRBJ2-5, with D uncertain. The V end lost 3 bases, the J end lost 5 bases, and 4 bases lay between the germline ends. Germline V gene data show CDR1 as SNHLY and CDR2 as FYNNEI. The CDR3 has 11 amino acids. In DNA, the CDR3 is TGTGCCAGCAGTGAGGGGGAGACCCAGTACTTC. It encodes CASSEGETQYF.

The genes are TRBV6-2 or TRBV6-3 and TRBJ2-1; D not certain. The CDR3 is 14 residues long. CDR1 MNHEY and CDR2 SVGEGT come from the germline V gene. V was trimmed by 0 bases and J by 6 bases, leaving 9 bases between them. The CDR3 DNA is TGTGCCAGCAGTTACTCGAAGCTGGGCAATGAGCAGTTCTTC. Residues: CASSYSKLGNEQFF.

This clonotype was seen repeatedly, ten times or more. This sequence joins TRBV29-1 and TRBJ2-5; D may be TRBD1 or TRBD2 (6 bases each). CDR3 length: 13 amino acids. CDR1 is SQVTM, CDR2 ANQGSEA, per germline. V lost 8 bases and J lost 5, with 18 bases in between. The CDR3 protein is CSSQRGVLETQYF. The DNA for the CDR3 is TGCAGCTCCCAAAGGGGGGTTCTGGAGACCCAGTACTTC.

This clonotype was picked up many times. The chain combines TRBV24-1 with TRBJ2-1, with 11 nucleotides matching TRBD2. V lost 4 bases and J lost 8; bases outside the gene matches: 9. Germline values: CDR1 KGHDR, CDR2 SFDVKD. This CDR3 region has 16 residues. CDR3 coding DNA: TGTGCCACCAGTGAGGGTAGCGGGAGGGTTTACCATGAGCAGTTCTTC. The encoded protein is CATSEGSGRVYHEQFF.

The chain employs TRBV25-1 and TRBJ1-4; D unclear. The germline gives CDR1 MGHDK, CDR2 SYGVNS. V was trimmed by 1 base and J by 0 bases, leaving 6 bases between them. The length of the CDR3 is 15 residues. Here the CDR3 reads CASSEFGATNEKLFF. The CDR3 coding sequence is TGTGCCAGCAGTGAATTCGGGGCAACTAATGAAAAACTGTTTTTT.

The chain carries TRBV9 and TRBJ2-7; the D call may be TRBD1 or TRBD2 (6 bases each). This CDR3 spans 15 amino acids. Trimming cost V 4 bases and J 2 bases, with 16 bases left between them. Germline lookup yields CDR1 SGDLS and CDR2 YYNGEE. CDR3 nucleotide sequence: TGTGCCAGCAGCCCAACAGGGAGGAGCCCCTACGAGCAGTACTTC. Translating it yields CASSPTGRSPYEQYF.

This clonotype has a handful of counts. The V and J genes are TRBV7-9 and TRBJ1-4; unclear D gene. V lost 1 base and J 7 bases, leaving 7 bases between the germline ends. The V gene's germline CDR1 is SEHNR and CDR2 FQNEAQ (reference sequence). The CDR3 covers 13 residues. The CDR3 reads CASSLGGLEKLFF. Written as DNA, the CDR3 is TGTGCCAGCAGCTTAGGAGGGCTTGAAAAACTGTTTTTT.

This clonotype was seen repeatedly, ten times or more. CDR3 DNA sequence: TGTGCCAGTAGCCCTCGACCGCTGACAGGGGAAAGGTACTTC. As protein: CASSPRPLTGERYF. The V gene is TRBV19, the J gene TRBJ2-4; TRBD1 aligns across 8 bases. CDR3 length: 14 residues. Germline loops: CDR1 LNHDA, CDR2 SQIVND (reference sequence). Losses at the gene ends were 6 bases for V and 15 bases for J; bases not matched to a gene: 16.

The chain combines TRBV6-1 with TRBJ2-7; 8 positions match TRBD2. J lost 10 bases, V lost 7 bases, and 6 bases had no gene match. The CDR3 is 11 residues long. The germline CDR1 and CDR2 sequences are MNHNS and SASEGT. The CDR3 coding sequence is TGTGCCAGCACTCTCGGGGGGGCCCAGTACTTC. Protein: CASTLGGAQYF.

CDR3 bases: TGCGCCAGCAGCTTGGTGGGTCTAGCGGGGCGCGCAGATACGCAGTATTTT. Its translation: CASSLVGLAGRADTQYF. The gene calls are TRBV5-1 and TRBJ2-3; TRBD2 matches 9 bases. J gave up 4 bases and V 0 bases, and 9 bases lay outside the gene matches. This CDR3 comprises 17 residues. Germline CDR1 is SGHRS and CDR2 is YFSETQ.

This clonotype was counted ten times or more. This chain links TRBV9 with TRBJ2-7, with D maybe TRBD1 (6 bases). The ends were cut back, 0 bases at V and 6 bases at J, with 19 bases in the middle. CDR1 is SGDLS, CDR2 YYNGEE, per germline. The CDR3 length is 16 residues. CDR3 residues: CASSVDSGYLQGEQYF. The CDR3, as DNA: TGTGCCAGCAGCGTAGATTCAGGGTACCTACAGGGCGAGCAGTACTTC.

This clonotype was seen more than once but under ten times. V and J are TRBV29-1 and TRBJ2-7, with TRBD2 matching 7 bases. The CDR3 totals 13 residues. CDR1 is SQVTM and CDR2 is ANQGSEA in the germline V gene. J lost 2 bases, V lost 7 bases, and 8 bases had no gene match. The CDR3: CSAESGNAYEQYF. CDR3 coding DNA: TGCAGCGCCGAAAGCGGGAACGCCTACGAGCAGTACTTC.